The clone carrying this T cell receptor (beta chain) appeared many times. The time point was: blood at routine non-recurrence follow-up after resection. The authors sequenced whole RNA from tumor, nontumor lung or frozen PBMC without sorting. Every TCR cDNA molecule carried a tag that served as a unique molecular identifier. TCRdb independently ran MiXCR on the 5' RACE reads; one entry per CDR3 protein. The table includes around 47,000 distinct CDR3 sequences, 6.5% to 7.5% detected once. These data come from a study of spatial heterogeneity in lung cancer. Across the study: The donors, fewer than 95 patients with untreated early-stage non-small cell lung cancer, provided the samples. Alpha-chain sequences were consistently detected less often than beta-chain sequences.

Sequencing was performed on PBMCs, taken at follow-up. The clonotype comes from a female donor with early-stage non-small cell lung cancer.

CDR3: CASSQMDTEDVQYF. In DNA, the CDR3 is TGTGCCAGCTCACAGATGGACACCGAGGATGTCCAGTACTTC. J is TRBJ2-7 and V is TRBV18; a possible D gene is TRBD1 (5 bases). The CDR3 runs to 14 residues. Germline V gives CDR1 KGHSH, CDR2 LQKENI. The V end lost 4 bases, the J end lost 10 bases, and 20 bases lay between the germline ends.